This T cell receptor beta chain is from a study of blood T cell repertoires in COVID-19. Turning to the study itself: Sources were T cells, B-cell-depleted T cells, or PBMCs; the material itself was cDNA or gDNA.

CDR3 length: 12 amino acids. Trimming removed 5 bases at V and 8 bases at J, with 7 bases between. Germline CDR1 SNHLY, CDR2 FYNNEI. The authors' processing: Quantification of nucleated cells was approximated via reference gene primer amplification. Method: immunoSEQ multiplex PCR; TCRdb's copy keeps in-frame clones and lacks some. V, J and clone size are those of that table, while D and trimming were read from the DNA. Altogether 450,000 or so clones are present, around 90% being singletons, with the ten largest covering roughly 0.78%. Material: peripheral blood. The source is a man younger than 35 with COVID-19, enrolled during active disease. V and J are TRBV2 and TRBJ1-6, with D uncertain. In DNA form, the CDR3 reads TGTGCCAGCAGTTCCTTATATTCACCCCTCCACTTT. As protein: CASSSLYSPLHF.